Presented here are 5 T cell receptor beta chains from one specimen sequenced in a study of shared clonotypes between healthy human individuals. Profiling relied on immunoSEQ multiplex PCR, and the TCRdb table lists in-frame clones only, not all of them. The table records roughly 2,000,000 clones, just under 95% of them present only once. In the naive CD8 group, cells lacked CD45RO and were positively selected for CCR7, so terminally differentiated effector memory CD45RA+ cells were left out. The sequenced sample consisted of naive CD8+ T cells sorted from blood. Every receptor here comes from a man between 18 and 29 years old in good health.

V is TRBV11-2 and J is TRBJ2-5, with a tentative D call TRBD2 (5 bases). Trimming cost V 5 bases and J 2 bases, with 15 bases left between them. CDR1 and CDR2 (germline): SGHAT, FQNNGV. The CDR3 extends over 15 amino acids. The CDR3, as DNA: TGTGCCAGCAGCCCTTCTGGGGAGTTGCAAGAGACCCAGTACTTC. It encodes CASSPSGELQETQYF.

The chain combines TRBV4-1 with TRBJ1-2; unclear D gene. Germline CDR1 MGHRA, CDR2 YSYEKL. This CDR3 region has 13 residues. Trimming left V 8 bases short and J 10 bases short, with 20 bases between. CDR3 DNA: TGCGCCAGCGGAGTGGCAGGTTCTTGGCTCTACACCTTC. Translated, it gives CASGVAGSWLYTF.

The J gene is TRBJ2-6, the V gene TRBV27; perhaps TRBD1 as D (6 bases). Germline V gene lookup returns CDR1 MNHEY and CDR2 SMNVEV (reference sequence). The CDR3 spans 16 residues. V gave up 5 bases and J gave up 0 bases, with 11 bases separating them. The CDR3 coding sequence is TGTGCCAGCAGTCCACAGGGTCCCTCTGGGGCCAACGTCCTGACTTTC. Protein product: CASSPQGPSGANVLTF.

In this sample, this clone turned up once. The chain recombines TRBV27 with TRBJ2-2; D is possibly TRBD1 or TRBD2 (5 bases each). Germline V lookup: CDR1 MNHEY, CDR2 SMNVEV (reference sequence). The germline V and J ends were trimmed by 1 base and 1 base, with 10 bases remaining between them. The CDR3 runs 16 residues. CDR3: CASSLYGGVNTGELFF. CDR3 in DNA: TGTGCCAGCAGTTTATATGGGGGAGTGAACACCGGGGAGCTGTTTTTT.

The table lists this clone with a few counts. The chain recombines TRBV11-2 with TRBJ1-1; D remains unclear. CDR3 length: 12 residues. The germline V and J ends were trimmed by 5 bases and 5 bases, with 9 bases remaining between them. Germline values: CDR1 SGHAT, CDR2 FQNNGV. Here the CDR3 reads CASSLPGTEAFF. The CDR3 DNA reads TGTGCCAGCAGCCTTCCTGGGACTGAAGCTTTCTTT.